Reported below is one TCR beta chain. The antigen remains undetermined. Data came from immunoSEQ multiplex PCR; TCRdb stores just in-frame clones and leaves some out. This sample has tens of thousands of clones, with 80% to 95% found just once. V was cut by 5 bases and J by 6 bases, with 11 bases left in between. The CDR3 loop spans 12 amino acids. Per the germline V gene, CDR1 is SEHNR and CDR2 is FQNEAQ (reference sequence). The data belong to a study of siplizumab effects on memory and regulatory T cells. Study findings and constraints: Tregs proliferating in siplizumab cultures lacked confirmation of their suppressive function. Where siplizumab was present, mappable alloreactive CD4+ clones averaged about 67% Treg-derived, compared with more than 25% in controls. Alloreactive clones mapping to unstimulated subsets formed only a minor fraction.

This receptor was identified in a human donor in good health. This chain links TRBV7-9 with TRBJ2-7; D ambiguous. Sequences were obtained from CD8+ T cells sorted from blood. Here the CDR3 DNA reads TGTGCCAGCAGCGGCAGGATTCTCGAGCAGTACTTC. It is translated as CASSGRILEQYF.